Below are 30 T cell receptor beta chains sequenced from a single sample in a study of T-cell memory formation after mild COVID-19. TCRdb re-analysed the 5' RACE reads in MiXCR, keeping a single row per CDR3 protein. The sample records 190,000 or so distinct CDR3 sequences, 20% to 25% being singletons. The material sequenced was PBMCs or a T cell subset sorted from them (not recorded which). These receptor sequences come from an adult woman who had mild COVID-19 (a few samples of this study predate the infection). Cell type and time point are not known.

This CDR3 is CSVETSQGSSGNTIYF. Written as DNA, the CDR3 is TGCAGCGTTGAAACAAGCCAGGGATCCTCTGGAAACACCATATATTTT. The genes are TRBV29-1 and TRBJ1-3, with D possibly TRBD1 on 5 matching bases. The length of the CDR3 is 16 residues. In germline, CDR1 is SQVTM, CDR2 ANQGSEA. V was trimmed by 2 bases and J by 0 bases, leaving 14 bases between them.

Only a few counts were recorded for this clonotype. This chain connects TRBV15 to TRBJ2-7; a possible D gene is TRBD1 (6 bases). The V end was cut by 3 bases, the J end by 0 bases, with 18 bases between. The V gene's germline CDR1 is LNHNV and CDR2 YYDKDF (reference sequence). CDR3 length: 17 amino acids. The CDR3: CATSSLGGRGTSYEQYF. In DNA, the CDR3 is TGTGCCACCAGCAGTCTGGGCGGTAGGGGGACCTCCTACGAGCAGTACTTC.

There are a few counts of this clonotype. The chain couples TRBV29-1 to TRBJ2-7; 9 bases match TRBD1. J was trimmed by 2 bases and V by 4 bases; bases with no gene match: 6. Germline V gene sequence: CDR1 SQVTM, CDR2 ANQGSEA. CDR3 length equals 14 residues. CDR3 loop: CSVAGQGTPYEQYF. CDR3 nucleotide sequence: TGCAGCGTTGCCGGACAGGGGACCCCCTACGAGCAGTACTTC.

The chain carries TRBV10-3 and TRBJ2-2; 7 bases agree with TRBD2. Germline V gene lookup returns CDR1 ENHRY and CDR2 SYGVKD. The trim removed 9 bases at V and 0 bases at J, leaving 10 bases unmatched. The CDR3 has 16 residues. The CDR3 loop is CAIGLEFTSNTGELFF. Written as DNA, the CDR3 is TGTGCCATTGGACTAGAATTCACTTCGAACACCGGGGAGCTGTTTTTT.

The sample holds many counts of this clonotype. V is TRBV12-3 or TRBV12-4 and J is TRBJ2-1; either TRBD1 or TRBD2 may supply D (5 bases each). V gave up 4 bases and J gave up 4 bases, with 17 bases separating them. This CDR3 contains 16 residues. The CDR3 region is CASSSPHRDEYNEQFF. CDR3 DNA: TGTGCCAGCAGTTCCCCCCACCGGGACGAATACAATGAGCAGTTCTTC.

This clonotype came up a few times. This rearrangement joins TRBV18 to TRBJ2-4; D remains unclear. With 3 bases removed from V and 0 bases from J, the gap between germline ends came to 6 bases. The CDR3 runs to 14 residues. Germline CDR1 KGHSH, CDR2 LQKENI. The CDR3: CASSPAEAKNIQYF. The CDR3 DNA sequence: TGTGCCAGCTCACCCGCAGAAGCCAAAAACATTCAGTACTTC.

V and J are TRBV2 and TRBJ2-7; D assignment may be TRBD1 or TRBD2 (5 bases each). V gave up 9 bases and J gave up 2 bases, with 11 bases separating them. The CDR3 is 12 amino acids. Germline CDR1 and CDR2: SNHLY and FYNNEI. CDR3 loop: CASGDPTYEQYF. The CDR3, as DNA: TGTGCCAGTGGGGACCCGACCTACGAGCAGTACTTC.

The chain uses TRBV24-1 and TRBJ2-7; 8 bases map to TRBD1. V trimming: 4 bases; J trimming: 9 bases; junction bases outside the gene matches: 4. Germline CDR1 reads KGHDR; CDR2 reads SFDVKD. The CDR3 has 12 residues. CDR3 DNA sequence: TGTGCCACCAGTGACCAGGGGGCGAGGCAGTACTTC. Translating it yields CATSDQGARQYF.

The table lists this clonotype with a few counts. The CDR3: CASGPTTDEQYF. The CDR3 region has the DNA TGCGCCAGCGGCCCCACAACAGACGAGCAGTACTTC. This chain joins TRBV5-1 and TRBJ2-7; no definite D call. The V gene lost 7 bases and the J gene lost 5 bases, with 13 bases spanning the gap. CDR3 length: 12 amino acids. Germline V lookup: CDR1 SGHRS, CDR2 YFSETQ. The full variable domain, its missing parts supplied by reference TRBV5-1 and TRBJ2-7, is KAGVTQTPRYLIKTRGQQVTLSCSPISGHRSVSWYQQTPGQGLQFLFEYFSETQRNKGNFPGRFSGRQFSNSRSEMNVSTLELGDSALYLCASGPTTDEQYFGPGTRLTVT.

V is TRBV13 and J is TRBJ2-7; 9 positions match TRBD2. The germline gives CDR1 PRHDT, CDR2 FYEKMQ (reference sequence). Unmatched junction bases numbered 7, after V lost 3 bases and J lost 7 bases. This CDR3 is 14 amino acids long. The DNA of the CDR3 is TGTGCCAGCAGCTTCGCGGGAGGGCCCTGGGAGCAGTACTTC. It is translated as CASSFAGGPWEQYF.

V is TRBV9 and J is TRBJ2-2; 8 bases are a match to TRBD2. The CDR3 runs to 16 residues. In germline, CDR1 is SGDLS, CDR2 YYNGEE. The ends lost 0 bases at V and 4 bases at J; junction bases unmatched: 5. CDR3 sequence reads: CASSVGDGGATGELFF. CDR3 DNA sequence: TGTGCCAGCAGCGTAGGTGACGGGGGGGCCACCGGGGAGCTGTTTTTT.

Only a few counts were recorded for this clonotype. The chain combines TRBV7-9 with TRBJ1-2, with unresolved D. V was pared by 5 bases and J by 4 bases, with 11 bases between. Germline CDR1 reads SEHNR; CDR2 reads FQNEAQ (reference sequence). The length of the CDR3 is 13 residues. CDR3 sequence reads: CASSDPTGYGYTF. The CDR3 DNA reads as TGTGCCAGCAGCGACCCGACGGGCTATGGCTACACCTTC. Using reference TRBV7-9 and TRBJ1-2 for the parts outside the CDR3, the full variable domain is DTGVSQNPRHKITKRGQNVTFRCDPISEHNRLYWYRQTLGQGPEFLTYFQNEAQLEKSRLLSDRFSAERPKGSFSTLEIQRTEQGDSAMYLCASSDPTGYGYTFGSGTRLTVV.

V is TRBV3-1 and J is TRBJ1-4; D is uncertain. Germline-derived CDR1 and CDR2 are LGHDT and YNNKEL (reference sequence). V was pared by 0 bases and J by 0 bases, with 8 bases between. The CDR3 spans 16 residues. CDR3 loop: CASSQDSGSTNEKLFF. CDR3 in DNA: TGTGCCAGCAGCCAAGATAGTGGATCAACTAATGAAAAACTGTTTTTT.

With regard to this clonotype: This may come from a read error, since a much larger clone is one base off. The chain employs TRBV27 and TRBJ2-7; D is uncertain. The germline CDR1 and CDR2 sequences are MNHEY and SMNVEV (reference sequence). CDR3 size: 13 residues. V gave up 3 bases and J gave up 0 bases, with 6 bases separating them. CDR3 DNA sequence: TGTGCCAGCAGTTTCGCGGTCTCCTACGAGCAGTACTTC. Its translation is CASSFAVSYEQYF.

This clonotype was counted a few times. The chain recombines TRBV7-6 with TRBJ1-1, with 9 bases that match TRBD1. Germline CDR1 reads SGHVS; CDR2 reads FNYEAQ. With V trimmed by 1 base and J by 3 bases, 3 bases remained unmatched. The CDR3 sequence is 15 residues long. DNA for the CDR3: TGTGCCAGCAGCTTAGGACAGGGGGTCGACACTGAAGCTTTCTTT. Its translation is CASSLGQGVDTEAFF.

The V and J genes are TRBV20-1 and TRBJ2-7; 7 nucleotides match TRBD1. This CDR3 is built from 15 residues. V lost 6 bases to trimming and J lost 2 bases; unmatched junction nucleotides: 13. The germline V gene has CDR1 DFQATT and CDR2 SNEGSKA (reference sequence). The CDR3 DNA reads TGCAGTGCGAGCAACAGGGGCCCCAATCCCTACGAGCAGTACTTC. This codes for CSASNRGPNPYEQYF.

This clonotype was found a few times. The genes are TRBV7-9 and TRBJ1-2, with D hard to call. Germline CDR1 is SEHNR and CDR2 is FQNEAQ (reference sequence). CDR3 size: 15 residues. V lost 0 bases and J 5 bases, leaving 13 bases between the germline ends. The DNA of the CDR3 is TGTGCCAGCAGCTTAGCGGGAGACATGGAGTATGGCTACACCTTC. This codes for CASSLAGDMEYGYTF.

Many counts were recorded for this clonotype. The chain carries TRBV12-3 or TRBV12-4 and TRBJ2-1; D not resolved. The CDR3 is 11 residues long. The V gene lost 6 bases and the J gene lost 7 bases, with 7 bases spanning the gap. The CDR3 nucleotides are TGTGCCAGCAGCTACGGGAATGAGCAGTTCTTC. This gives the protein CASSYGNEQFF.

The CDR3: CASSLAADRYEQYF. CDR3 nucleotides: TGTGCCAGCAGCTTAGCCGCGGACCGCTACGAGCAGTACTTC. V is TRBV7-6 and J is TRBJ2-7; D is unclear. The CDR3 contains 14 residues. The ends were cut back, 0 bases at V and 3 bases at J, with 9 bases in the middle. The germline gives CDR1 SGHVS, CDR2 FNYEAQ.

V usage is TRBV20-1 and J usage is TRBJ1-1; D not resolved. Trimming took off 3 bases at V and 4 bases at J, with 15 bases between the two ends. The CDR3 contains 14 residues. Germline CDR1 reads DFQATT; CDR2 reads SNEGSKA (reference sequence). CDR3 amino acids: CSARLQLGFTEAFF. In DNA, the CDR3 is TGCAGTGCTAGGCTGCAGCTCGGATTCACTGAAGCTTTCTTT.

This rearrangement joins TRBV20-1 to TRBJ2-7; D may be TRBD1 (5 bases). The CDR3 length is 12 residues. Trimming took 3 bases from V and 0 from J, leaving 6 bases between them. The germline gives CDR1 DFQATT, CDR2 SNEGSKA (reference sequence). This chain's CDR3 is CSARGPSYEQYF. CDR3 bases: TGCAGTGCTAGGGGGCCCTCCTACGAGCAGTACTTC.

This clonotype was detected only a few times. In nucleotides, the CDR3 is TGTGCCAGCAGTACCCCCCCTGGGGTGAACACTGAAGCTTTCTTT. Translation: CASSTPPGVNTEAFF. The chain has TRBV27 and TRBJ1-1; no clear D gene. From germline, CDR1 is MNHEY and CDR2 SMNVEV (reference sequence). The V end was cut by 5 bases, the J end by 0 bases, with 13 bases between. The CDR3 sequence is 15 residues long.

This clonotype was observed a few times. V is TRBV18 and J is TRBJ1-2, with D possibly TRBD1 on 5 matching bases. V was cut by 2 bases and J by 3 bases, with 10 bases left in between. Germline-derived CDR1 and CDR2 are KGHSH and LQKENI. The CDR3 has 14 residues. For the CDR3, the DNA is TGTGCCAGCTCACCAACCGACAGCTACTATGGCTACACCTTC. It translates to CASSPTDSYYGYTF.

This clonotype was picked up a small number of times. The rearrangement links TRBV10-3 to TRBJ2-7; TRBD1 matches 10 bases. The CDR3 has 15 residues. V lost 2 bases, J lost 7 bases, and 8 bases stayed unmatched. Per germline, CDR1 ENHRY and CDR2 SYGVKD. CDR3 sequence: CAISETDRGSWEQYF. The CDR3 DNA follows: TGTGCCATCAGTGAGACGGACAGGGGGTCGTGGGAGCAGTACTTC.

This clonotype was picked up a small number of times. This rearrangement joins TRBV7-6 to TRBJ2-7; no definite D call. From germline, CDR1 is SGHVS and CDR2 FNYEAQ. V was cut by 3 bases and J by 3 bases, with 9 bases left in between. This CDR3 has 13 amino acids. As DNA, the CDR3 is TGTGCCAGCAGCTTGAAGCTCCACTACGAGCAGTACTTC. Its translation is CASSLKLHYEQYF.

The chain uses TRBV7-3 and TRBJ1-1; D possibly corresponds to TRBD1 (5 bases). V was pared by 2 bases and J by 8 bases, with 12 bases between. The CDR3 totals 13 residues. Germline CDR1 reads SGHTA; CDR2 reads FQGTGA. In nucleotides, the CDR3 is TGTGCCAGCAGCTTAGACAGCCCCGGCGAAGCTTTCTTT. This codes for CASSLDSPGEAFF.

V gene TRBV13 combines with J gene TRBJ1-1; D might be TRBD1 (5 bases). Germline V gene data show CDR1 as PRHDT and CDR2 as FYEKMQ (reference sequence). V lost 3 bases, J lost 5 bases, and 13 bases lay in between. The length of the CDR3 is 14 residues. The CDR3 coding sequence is TGTGCCAGCAGCTTTACAGGTCTAAAGACTGAAGCTTTCTTT. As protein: CASSFTGLKTEAFF. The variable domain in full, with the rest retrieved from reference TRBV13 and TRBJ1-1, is AAGVIQSPRHLIKEKRETATLKCYPIPRHDTVYWYQQGPGQDPQFLISFYEKMQSDKGSIPDRFSAQQFSDYHSELNMSSLELGDSALYFCASSFTGLKTEAFFGQGTRLTVV.

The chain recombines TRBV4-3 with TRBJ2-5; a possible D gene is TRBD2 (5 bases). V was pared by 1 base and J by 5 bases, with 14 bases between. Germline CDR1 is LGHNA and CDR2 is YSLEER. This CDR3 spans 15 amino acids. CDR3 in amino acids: CASSQGYGEGETQYF. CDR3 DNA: TGCGCCAGCAGCCAAGGCTACGGGGAAGGGGAGACCCAGTACTTC.

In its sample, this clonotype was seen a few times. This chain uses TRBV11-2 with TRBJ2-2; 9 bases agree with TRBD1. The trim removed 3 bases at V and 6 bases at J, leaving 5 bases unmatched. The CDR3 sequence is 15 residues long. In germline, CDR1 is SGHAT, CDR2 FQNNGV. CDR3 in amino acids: CASSLGQGRAGELFF. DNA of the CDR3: TGTGCCAGCAGCTTGGGACAGGGTAGGGCCGGGGAGCTGTTTTTT.

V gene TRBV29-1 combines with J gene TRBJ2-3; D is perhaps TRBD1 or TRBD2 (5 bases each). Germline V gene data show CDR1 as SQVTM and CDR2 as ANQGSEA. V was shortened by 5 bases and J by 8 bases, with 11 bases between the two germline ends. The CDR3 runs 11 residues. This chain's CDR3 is CSVPRDATQYF. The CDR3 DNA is TGCAGCGTTCCGAGGGACGCTACGCAGTATTTT.